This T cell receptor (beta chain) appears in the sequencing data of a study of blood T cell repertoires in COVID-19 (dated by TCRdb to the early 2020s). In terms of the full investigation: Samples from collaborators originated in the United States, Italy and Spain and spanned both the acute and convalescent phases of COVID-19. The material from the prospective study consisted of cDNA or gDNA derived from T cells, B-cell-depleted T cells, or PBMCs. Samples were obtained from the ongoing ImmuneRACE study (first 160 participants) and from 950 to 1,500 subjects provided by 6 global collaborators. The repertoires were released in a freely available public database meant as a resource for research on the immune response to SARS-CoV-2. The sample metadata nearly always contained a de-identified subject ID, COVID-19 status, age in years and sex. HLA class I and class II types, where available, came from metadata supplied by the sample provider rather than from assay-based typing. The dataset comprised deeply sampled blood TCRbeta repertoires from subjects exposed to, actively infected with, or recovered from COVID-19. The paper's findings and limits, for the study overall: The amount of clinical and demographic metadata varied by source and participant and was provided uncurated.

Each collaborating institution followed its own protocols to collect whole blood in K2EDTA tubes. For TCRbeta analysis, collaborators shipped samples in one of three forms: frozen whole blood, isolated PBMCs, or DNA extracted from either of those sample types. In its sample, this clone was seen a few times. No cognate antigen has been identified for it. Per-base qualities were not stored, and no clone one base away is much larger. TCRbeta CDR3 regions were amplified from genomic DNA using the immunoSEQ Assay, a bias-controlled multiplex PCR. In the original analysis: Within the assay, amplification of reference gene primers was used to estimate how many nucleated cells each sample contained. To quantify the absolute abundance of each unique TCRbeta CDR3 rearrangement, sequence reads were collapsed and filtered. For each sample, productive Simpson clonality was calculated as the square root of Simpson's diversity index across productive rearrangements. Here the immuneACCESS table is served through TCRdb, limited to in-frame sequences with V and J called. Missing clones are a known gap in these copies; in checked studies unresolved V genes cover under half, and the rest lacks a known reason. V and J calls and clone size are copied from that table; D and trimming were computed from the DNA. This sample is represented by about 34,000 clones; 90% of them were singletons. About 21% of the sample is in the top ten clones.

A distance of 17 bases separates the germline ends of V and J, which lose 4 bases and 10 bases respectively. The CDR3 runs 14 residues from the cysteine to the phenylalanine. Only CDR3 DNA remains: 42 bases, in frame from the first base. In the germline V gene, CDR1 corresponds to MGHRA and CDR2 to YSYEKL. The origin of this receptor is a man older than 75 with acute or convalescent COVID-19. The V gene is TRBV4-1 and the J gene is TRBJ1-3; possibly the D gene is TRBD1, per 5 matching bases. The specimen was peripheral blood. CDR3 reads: CASSPLGVPGTIYF. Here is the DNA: TGCGCCAGCAGCCCCCTTGGGGTCCCAGGGACCATATATTTT.